This record concerns one TCR beta chain sequence. Its antigen is undetermined. Trimming shortened V by 5 bases and J by 1 base, and 15 bases separated the two germline ends. The CDR3 spans 15 residues. CDR1 is SGHRS, CDR2 YFSETQ, per germline. The sample originates from a study of T-cell memory formation after mild COVID-19. General study points: Cross-reactive memory appears to have joined, as suggested by some responding clones showing up in pre-infection memory. Later expanders leaned CD4+, whereas clones that contracted between day 15 and 85 were balanced CD4/CD8. CM and EM subsets held most contracting CD4+ clones; EMRA held CD8+ ones.

Amplification by 5'RACE using constant-segment primers produced TCR alpha and TCR beta cDNA libraries that carried sample barcodes and UMIs. TCRdb reprocessed the 5' RACE reads with MiXCR, giving one entry per CDR3 protein. The sample contains 80,000 to 130,000 distinct CDR3 sequences, 8.5% to 14% of which appear only once. The TCR comes from a man aged 18 to 29 who had mild COVID-19 (a few samples of this study predate the infection). Cell type and time point are not known. The specimen sequenced was PBMCs or a T cell subset sorted from them (not recorded which). V gene TRBV5-1 combines with J gene TRBJ1-1; TRBD1 is a possible D gene (6 bases). As DNA, the CDR3 is TGCGCCAGCAGTCTTACCGGGACACCGAACACTGAAGCTTTCTTT. This sequence encodes CASSLTGTPNTEAFF.